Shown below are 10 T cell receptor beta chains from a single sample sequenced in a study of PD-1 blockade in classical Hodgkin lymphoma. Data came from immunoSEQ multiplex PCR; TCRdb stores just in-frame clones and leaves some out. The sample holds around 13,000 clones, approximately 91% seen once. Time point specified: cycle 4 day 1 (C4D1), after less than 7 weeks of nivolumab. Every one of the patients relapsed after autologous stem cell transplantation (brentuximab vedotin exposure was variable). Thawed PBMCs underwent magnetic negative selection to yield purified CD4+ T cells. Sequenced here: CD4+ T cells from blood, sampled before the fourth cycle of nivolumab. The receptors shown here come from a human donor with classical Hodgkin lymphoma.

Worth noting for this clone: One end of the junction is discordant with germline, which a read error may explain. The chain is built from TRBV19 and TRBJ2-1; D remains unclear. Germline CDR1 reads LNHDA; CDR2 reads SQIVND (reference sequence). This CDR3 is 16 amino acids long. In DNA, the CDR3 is TGTGCCAGTAGTGTAGATACCTGGTCAGGAGACAATGAGCAGTTCTTC. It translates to CASSVDTWSGDNEQFF.

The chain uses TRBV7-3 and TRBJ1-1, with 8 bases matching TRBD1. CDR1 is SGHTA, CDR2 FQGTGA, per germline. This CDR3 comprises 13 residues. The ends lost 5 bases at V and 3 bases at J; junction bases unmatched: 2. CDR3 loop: CASSPTGDTEAFF. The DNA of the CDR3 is TGTGCCAGCAGCCCGACAGGGGACACTGAAGCTTTCTTT.

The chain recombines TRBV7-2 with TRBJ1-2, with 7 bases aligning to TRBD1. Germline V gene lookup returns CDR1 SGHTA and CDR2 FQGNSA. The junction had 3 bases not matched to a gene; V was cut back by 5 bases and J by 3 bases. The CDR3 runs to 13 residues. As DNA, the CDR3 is TGTGCCAGCAGCCCTGGACAGGACTATGGCTACACCTTC. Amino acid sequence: CASSPGQDYGYTF.

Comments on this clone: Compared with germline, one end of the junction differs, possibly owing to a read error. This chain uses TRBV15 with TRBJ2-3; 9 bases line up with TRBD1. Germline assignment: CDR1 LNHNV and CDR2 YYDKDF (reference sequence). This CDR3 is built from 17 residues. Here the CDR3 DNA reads TGTGCCACCAGTAGAGGAAACAGGGGGCGCCTTGCAGATACGCAGTATTTT. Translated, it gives CATSRGNRGRLADTQYF.

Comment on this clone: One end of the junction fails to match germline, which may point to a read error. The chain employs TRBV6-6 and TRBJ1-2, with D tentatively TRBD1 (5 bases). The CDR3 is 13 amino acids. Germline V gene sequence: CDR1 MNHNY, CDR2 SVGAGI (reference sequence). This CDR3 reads CASTSSGGSEFRF. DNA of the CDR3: TGTGCCAGCACCTCCTCCGGGGGATCGGAGTTTCGGTTC.

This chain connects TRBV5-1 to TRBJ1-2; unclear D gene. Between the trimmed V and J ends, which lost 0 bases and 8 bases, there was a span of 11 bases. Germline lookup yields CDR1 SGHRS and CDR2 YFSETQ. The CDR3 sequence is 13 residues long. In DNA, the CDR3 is TGCGCCAGCAGCTTGGGGGAGGTTTCGGGCTACACCTTC. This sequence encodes CASSLGEVSGYTF. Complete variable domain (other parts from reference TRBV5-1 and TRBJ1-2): KAGVTQTPRYLIKTRGQQVTLSCSPISGHRSVSWYQQTPGQGLQFLFEYFSETQRNKGNFPGRFSGRQFSNSRSEMNVSTLELGDSALYLCASSLGEVSGYTFGSGTRLTVV.

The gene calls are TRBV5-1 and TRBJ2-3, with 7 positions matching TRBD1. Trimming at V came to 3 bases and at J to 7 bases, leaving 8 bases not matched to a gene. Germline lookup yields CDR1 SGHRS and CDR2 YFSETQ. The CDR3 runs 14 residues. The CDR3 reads CASSWDRERNTQYF. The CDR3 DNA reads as TGCGCCAGCAGCTGGGACAGAGAGAGGAATACGCAGTATTTT.

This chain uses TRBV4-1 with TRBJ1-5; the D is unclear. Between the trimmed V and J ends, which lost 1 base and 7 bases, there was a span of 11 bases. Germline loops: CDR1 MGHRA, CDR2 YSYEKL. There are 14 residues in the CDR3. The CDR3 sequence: CASSQAGFQQPQHF. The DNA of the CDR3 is TGCGCCAGCAGCCAAGCTGGATTCCAACAGCCCCAGCATTTT.

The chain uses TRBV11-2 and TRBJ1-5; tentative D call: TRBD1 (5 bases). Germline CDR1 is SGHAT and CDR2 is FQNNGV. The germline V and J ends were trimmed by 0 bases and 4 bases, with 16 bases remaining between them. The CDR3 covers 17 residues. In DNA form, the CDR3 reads TGTGCCAGCAGCTTAGATCGGGGCGGGTCTCGGAATCAGCCCCAGCATTTT. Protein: CASSLDRGGSRNQPQHF.

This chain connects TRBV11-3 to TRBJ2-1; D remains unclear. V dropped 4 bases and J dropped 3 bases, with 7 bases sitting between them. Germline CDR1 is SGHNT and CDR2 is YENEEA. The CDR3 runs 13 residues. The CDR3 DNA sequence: TGTGCCAGCAGCTATAATTTCTACAATGAGCAGTTCTTC. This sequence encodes CASSYNFYNEQFF.